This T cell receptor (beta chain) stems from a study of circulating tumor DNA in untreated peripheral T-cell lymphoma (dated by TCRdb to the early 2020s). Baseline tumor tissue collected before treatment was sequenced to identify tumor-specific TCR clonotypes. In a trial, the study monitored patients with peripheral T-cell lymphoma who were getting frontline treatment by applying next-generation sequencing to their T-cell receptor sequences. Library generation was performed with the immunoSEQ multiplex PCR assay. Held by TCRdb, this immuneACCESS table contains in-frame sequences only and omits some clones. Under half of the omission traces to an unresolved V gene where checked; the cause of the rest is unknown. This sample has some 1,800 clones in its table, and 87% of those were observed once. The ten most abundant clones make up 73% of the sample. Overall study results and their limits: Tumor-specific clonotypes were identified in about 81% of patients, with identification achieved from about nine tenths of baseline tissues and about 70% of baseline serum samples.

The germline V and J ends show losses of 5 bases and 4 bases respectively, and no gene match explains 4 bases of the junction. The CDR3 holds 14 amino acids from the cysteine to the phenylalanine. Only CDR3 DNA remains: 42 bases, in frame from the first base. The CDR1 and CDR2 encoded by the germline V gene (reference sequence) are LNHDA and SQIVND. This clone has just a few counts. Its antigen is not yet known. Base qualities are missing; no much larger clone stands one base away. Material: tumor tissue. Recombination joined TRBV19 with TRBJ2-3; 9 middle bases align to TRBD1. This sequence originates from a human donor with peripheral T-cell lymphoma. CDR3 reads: CASSSGDRADTQYF. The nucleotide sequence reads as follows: TGTGCCAGTAGTTCAGGGGACAGGGCAGATACGCAGTATTTT.